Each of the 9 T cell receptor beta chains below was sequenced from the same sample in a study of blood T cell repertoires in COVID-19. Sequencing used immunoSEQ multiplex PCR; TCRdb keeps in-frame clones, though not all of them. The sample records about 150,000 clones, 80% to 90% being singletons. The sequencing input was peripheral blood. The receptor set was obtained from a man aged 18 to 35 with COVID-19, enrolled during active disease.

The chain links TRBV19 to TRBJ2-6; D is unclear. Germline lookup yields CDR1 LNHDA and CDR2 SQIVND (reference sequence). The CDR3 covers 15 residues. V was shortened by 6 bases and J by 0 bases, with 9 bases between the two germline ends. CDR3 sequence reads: CASRELHSGANVLTF. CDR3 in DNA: TGTGCCAGTAGAGAACTACACTCTGGGGCCAACGTCCTGACTTTC.

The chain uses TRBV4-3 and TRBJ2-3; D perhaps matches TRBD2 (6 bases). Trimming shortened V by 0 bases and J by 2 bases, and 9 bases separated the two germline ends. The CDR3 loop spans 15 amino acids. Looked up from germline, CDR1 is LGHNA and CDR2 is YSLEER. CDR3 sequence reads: CASSQDREFTDTQYF. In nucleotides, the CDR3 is TGCGCCAGCAGCCAAGATCGGGAGTTCACAGATACGCAGTATTTT.

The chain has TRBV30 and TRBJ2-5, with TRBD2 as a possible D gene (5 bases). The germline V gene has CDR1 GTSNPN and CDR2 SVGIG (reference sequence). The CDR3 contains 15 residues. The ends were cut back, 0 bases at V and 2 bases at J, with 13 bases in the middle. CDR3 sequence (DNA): TGTGCCTGGAGTGTACCGGAGGCAGGACAAGAGACCCAGTACTTC. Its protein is CAWSVPEAGQETQYF.

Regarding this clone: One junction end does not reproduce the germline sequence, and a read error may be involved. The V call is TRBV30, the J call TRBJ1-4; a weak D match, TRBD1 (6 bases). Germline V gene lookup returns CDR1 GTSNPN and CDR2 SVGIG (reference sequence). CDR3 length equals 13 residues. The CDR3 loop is CAWNGGLGEKLLF. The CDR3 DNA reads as TGTGCCTGGAACGGGGGGCTAGGGGAAAAACTGCTTTTT.

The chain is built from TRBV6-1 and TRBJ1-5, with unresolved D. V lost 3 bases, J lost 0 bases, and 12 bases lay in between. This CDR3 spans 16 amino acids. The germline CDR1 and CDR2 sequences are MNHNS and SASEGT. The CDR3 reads CASSETRVLSNQPQHF. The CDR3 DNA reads TGTGCCAGCAGTGAGACTAGGGTCCTTAGCAATCAGCCCCAGCATTTT.

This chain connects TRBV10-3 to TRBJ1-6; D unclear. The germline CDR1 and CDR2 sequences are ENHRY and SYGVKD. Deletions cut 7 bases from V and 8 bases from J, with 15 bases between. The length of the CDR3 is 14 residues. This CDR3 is CAIKAGWQDSPLHF. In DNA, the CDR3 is TGTGCCATCAAGGCAGGATGGCAGGATTCACCCCTCCACTTT.

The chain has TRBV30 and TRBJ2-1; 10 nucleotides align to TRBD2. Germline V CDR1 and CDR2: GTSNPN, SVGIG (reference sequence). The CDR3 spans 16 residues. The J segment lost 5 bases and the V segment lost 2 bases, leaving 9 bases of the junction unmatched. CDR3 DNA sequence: TGTGCCTGGAGTTTCATAGCGGGAGGCATCCACAATGAGCAGTTCTTC. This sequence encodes CAWSFIAGGIHNEQFF.

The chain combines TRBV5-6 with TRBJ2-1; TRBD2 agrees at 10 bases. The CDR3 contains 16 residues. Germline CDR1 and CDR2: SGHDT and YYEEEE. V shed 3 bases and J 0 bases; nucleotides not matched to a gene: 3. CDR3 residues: CASSSRLAGSYNEQFF. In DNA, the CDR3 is TGTGCCAGCAGCTCTAGACTAGCGGGCTCCTACAATGAGCAGTTCTTC.

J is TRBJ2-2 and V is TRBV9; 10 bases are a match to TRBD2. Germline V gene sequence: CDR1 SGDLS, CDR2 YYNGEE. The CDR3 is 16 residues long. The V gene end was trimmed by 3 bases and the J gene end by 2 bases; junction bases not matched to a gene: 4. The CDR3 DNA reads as TGTGCCAGCAGCGGGACTAGCGGTCCTAACACCGGGGAGCTGTTTTTT. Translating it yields CASSGTSGPNTGELFF.